This TCR beta chain was observed in a study of long-term antiretroviral therapy in people with HIV. Study details: There is a gap of about a decade between the earliest samples and the later 2015 immediate-ART recommendation.

Germline V lookup: CDR1 SQVTM, CDR2 ANQGSEA. With 4 bases clipped from V and 6 bases from J, the junction kept 11 bases outside the gene matches. The CDR3 totals 14 residues. A remark on this clone: Antigen unknown.

Study-wide points: Repertoires from HIV showed CDR3 length ranges narrower than those of controls.

Survey-level immunoSEQ v3.0 assays were run. Per-sample sequencing targets were about 40,000-55,000 T-cell genomes. The method was immunoSEQ multiplex PCR; TCRdb's version includes in-frame clones alone and lacks a portion of them. Found here are 15,000 to 20,000 clones, approximately 90% of them singletons; the top ten hold more than 3.5%. This sequence originates from a man between 18 and 35 years old with HIV. The chain couples TRBV29-1 to TRBJ1-1; TRBD1 matches 7 bases. The sample in question was unsorted PBMCs, obtained 2.1 years after starting antiretroviral therapy. CDR3 DNA sequence: TGCAGCGTTGCCCGCGTGGACAGGTTCGCTGAAGCTTTCTTT. Translation: CSVARVDRFAEAFF.